This T cell receptor beta chain is from a study of T cell changes during pregnancy in multiple sclerosis. Here immunoSEQ multiplex PCR was the method, and the copy in TCRdb shows in-frame clones only, minus some. The sample contains 47,000 or so clones, nearly 95% of which appear only once. The sequencing here drew on CD4+ T cells from peripheral blood mononuclear cells, taken in the first trimester of pregnancy. The clonotype was recovered from a female donor with multiple sclerosis, enrolled in a pregnancy study.

The CDR3 reads CASSLTSGGSYEQYF. CDR3 DNA: TGTGCCAGCAGCCTTACTAGCGGGGGAAGTTACGAGCAGTACTTC. The V and J genes are TRBV9 and TRBJ2-7; TRBD2 agrees at 11 bases. The CDR3 totals 15 residues. Per germline, CDR1 SGDLS and CDR2 YYNGEE. The V gene end was trimmed by 4 bases and the J gene end by 4 bases; junction bases not matched to a gene: 7.